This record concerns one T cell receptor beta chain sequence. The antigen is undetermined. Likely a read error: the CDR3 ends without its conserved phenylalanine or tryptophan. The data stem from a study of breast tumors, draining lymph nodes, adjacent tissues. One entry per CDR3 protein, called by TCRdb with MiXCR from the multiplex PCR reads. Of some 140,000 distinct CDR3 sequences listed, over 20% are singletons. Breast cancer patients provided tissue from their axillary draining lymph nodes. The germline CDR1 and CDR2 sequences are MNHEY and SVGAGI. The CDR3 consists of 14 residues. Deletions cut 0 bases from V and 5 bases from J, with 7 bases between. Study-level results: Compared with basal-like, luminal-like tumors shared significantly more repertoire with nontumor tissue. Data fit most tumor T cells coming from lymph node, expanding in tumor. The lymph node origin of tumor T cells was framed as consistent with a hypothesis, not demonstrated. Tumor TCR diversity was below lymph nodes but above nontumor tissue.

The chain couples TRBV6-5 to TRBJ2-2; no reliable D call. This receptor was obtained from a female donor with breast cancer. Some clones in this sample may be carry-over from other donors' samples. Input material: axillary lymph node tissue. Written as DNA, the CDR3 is TGTGCCAGCAGTTACTCGATGGGGACCGGGGAGCTGTTTGTT. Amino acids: CASSYSMGTGELFV.